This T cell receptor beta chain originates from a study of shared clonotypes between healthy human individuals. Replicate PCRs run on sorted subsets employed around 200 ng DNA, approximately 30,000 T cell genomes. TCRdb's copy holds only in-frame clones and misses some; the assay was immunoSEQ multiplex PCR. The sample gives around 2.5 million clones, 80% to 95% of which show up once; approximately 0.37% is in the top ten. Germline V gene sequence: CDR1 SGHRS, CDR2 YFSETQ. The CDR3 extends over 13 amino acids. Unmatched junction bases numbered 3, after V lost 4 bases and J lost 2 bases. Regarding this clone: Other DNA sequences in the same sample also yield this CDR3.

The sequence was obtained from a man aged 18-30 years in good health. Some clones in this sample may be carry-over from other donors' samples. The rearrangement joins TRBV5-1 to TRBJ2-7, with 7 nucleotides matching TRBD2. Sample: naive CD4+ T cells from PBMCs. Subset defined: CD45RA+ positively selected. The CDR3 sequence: CASSGRGTYEQYF. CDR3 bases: TGCGCCAGCAGCGGGCGGGGGACCTACGAGCAGTACTTC.